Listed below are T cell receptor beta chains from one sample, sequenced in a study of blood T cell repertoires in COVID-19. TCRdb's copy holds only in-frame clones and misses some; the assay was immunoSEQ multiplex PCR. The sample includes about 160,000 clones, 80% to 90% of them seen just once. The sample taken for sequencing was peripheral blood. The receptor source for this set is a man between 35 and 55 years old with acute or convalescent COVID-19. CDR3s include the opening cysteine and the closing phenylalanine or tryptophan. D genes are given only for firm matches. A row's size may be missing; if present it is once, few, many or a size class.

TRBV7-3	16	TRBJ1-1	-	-	TGTGCCAGCAGCTTAAGAAGCAGGGAGGTTGGCACTGAAGCTTTCTTT	CASSLRSREVGTEAFF
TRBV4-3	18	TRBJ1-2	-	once	TGCGCCAGCAGCCAAAAGGGGCGCGGAGGGCGGGATCCCTATGGCTACACCTTC	CASSQKGRGGRDPYGYTF
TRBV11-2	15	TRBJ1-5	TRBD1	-	TGTGCCAGCAGCGGATCGACAGGGCCGAATCAGCCCCAGCATTTT	CASSGSTGPNQPQHF
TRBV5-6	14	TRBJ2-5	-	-	TGTGCCAGCAGCCGGACAGCTGTCCAAGAGACCCAGTACTTC	CASSRTAVQETQYF
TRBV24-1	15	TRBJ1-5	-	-	TGTGCCACCAGTGCAGGGATTTCGGGCAATCAGCCCCAGCATTTT	CATSAGISGNQPQHF
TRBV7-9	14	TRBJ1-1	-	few	TGTGCCAGCAGCTTTGGGCAGCAAAACACTGAAGCTTTCTTT	CASSFGQQNTEAFF
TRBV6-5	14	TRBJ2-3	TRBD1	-	TGTGCCAGCAGGCCTCGACAGGGAATAGATACGCAGTATTTT	CASRPRQGIDTQYF
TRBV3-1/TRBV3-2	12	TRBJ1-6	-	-	TGTGCCAGCAGCCAAGAGGCCCAGGCCCTCCACTTT	CASSQEAQALHF
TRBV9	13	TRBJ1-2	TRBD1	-	TGTGCCAGCAGCCGTGACAGGGGATATGGCTACACCTTC	CASSRDRGYGYTF
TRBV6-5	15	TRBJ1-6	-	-	TGTGCCAGCAGTTACTCGAAGCGGGGTGGGTCACCCCTCCACTTT	CASSYSKRGGSPLHF
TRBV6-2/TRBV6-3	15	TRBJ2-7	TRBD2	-	TGTGCCAGCAGTTATCGGGGGGGCAGCTCCTACGAGCAGTACTTC	CASSYRGGSSYEQYF
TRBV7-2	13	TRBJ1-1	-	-	TGTGCCAGCAGCTTACTATACGACAGTGAAGCTTTCTTT	CASSLLYDSEAFF
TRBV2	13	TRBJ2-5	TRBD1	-	TGTGCCAGCACCCAGACAGGGGCCGAGACCCAGTACTTC	CASTQTGAETQYF
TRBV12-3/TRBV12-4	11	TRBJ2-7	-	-	TGTGCCAGCAGTTTGACAGACGAGCAGTACTTC	CASSLTDEQYF
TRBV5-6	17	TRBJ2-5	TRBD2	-	TGTGCCAGCAGCTCCCAGGTGCGGGGGGAAAGGCAAGAGACCCAGTACTTC	CASSSQVRGERQETQYF
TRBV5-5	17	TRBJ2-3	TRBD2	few	TGTGCCAGCAGCTGGGGAGGGACTAGCGGGGCATTGGATACGCAGTATTTT	CASSWGGTSGALDTQYF
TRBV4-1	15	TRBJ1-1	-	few	TGCGCCAGCAGCCAAGAGGGCAGGCTAAACACTGAAGCTTTCTTT	CASSQEGRLNTEAFF
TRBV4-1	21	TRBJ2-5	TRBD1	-	TGCGCCAGCAGCCCGCCGGGCGCGGACAGGGGAAAACGGAATACTAGAGAGACCCAGTACTTC	CASSPPGADRGKRNTRETQYF
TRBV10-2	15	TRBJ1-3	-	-	TGCGCCAGCAGTGAGAGCGCGGGCTCTGGAAACACCATATATTTT	CASSESAGSGNTIYF
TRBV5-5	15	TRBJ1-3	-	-	TGTGCCAGCAGTCTGGACAGCGGCTCTGGAAACACCATATATTTT	CASSLDSGSGNTIYF
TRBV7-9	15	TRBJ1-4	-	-	TGTGCCAGCAGCTTCTCCAGGGCGACTAATGAAAAACTGTTTTTT	CASSFSRATNEKLFF
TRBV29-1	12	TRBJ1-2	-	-	TGCAGCGTTGAGTACGGGAGCTATGGCTACACCTTC	CSVEYGSYGYTF
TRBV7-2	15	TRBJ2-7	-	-	TGTGCCAGCAGCTTTGCGGGGACAGAAGCCTACGAGCAGTACTTC	CASSFAGTEAYEQYF
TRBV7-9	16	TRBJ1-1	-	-	TGTGCCAGCAGCTTAGCGCTGACAGCGTTAAACACTGAAGCTTTCTTT	CASSLALTALNTEAFF
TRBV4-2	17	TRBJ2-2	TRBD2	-	TGTGCCAGCACCTATCAGTCTAGCGGGGGGTACACCGGGGAGCTGTTTTTT	CASTYQSSGGYTGELFF
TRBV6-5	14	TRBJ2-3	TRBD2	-	TGTGCCACAACCCGGGGGGGGATAGGAGATACGCAGTATTTT	CATTRGGIGDTQYF
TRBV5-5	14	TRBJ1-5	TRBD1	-	TGTGCCAGCAGCCGGGGACAGGGTGGGCAGCCCCAGCATTTT	CASSRGQGGQPQHF
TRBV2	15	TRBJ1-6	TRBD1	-	TGTGCCAGCAGGAAAACCGGGACAGGGAATTCACCCCTCCACTTT	CASRKTGTGNSPLHF
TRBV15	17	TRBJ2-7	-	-	TGTGCCACCAGCAGAGATAGGAATGGCGCGGGGCTCTACGAGCAGTACTTC	CATSRDRNGAGLYEQYF
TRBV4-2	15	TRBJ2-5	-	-	TGTGCCAGCAGCCAAGGAAGAGGGGGAGCCGAGACCCAGTACTTC	CASSQGRGGAETQYF
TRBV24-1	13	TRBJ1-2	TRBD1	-	TGTGCCACCAGTGATTGGACAGGGAATGGCTACACCTTC	CATSDWTGNGYTF
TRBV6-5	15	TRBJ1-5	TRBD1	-	TGTGCCAGCAGTTACAGAGGACAGGGAGGGCAGCCCCAGCATTTT	CASSYRGQGGQPQHF
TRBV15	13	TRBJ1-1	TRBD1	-	TGTGCCACCAGCAGAGAACAGGGGACTGAAGCTTTCTTT	CATSREQGTEAFF
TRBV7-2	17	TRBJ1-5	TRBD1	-	TGTGCCAGCAGCTCGGGGACAGGGGATGGGAGCAATCAGCCCCAGCATTTT	CASSSGTGDGSNQPQHF
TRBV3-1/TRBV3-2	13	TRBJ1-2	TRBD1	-	TGTGCCAGCAGGGGACAGGGGGTGGATGGCTACACCTTC	CASRGQGVDGYTF
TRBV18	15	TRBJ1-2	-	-	TGTGCCAGCTCGCTAACAGGGCCGCCAAATTATGGCTACACCTTC	CASSLTGPPNYGYTF
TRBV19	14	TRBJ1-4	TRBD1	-	TGTGCCAGTAGTTGGACAGGCTCTAATGAAAAACTGTTTTTT	CASSWTGSNEKLFF
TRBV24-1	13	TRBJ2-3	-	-	TGTGCCACCAGTGTCCTAGCAGGAGATACGCAGTATTTT	CATSVLAGDTQYF
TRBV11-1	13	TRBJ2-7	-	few	TGTGCCAGCAGCTTTGGGACTGGACTAGAGCAGTACTTC	CASSFGTGLEQYF
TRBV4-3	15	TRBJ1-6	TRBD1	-	TGCGCCAGCAGCCAATACGGACAGGGGCGGTCACCCCTCCACTTT	CASSQYGQGRSPLHF
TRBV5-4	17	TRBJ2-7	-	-	TGTGCCAGCAGCTTGGACGGCTACAACAGGGGAGGCTACGAGCAGTACTTC	CASSLDGYNRGGYEQYF
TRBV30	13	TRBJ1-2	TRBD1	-	TGTGCCTGGAGTCCAGGGACAGCATATGGCTACACCTTC	CAWSPGTAYGYTF
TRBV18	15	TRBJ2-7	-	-	TGTGCCAGCTCACCGCCCGGGGGAAGCTCCTACGAGCAGTACTTC	CASSPPGGSSYEQYF
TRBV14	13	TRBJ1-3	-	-	TGTGCCAGCGATAAATCAGGGGGAAACACCATATATTTT	CASDKSGGNTIYF
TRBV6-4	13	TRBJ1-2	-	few	TGTGCCAGCAGTCCGCAGGGAAACTATGGCTACACCTTC	CASSPQGNYGYTF